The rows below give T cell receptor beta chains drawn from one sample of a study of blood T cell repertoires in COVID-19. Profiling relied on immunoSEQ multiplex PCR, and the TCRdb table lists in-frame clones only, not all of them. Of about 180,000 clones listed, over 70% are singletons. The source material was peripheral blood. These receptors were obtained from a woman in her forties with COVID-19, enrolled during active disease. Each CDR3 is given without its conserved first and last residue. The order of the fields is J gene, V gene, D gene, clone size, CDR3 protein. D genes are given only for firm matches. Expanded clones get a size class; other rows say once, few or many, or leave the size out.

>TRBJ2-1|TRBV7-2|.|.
ASSLGEVSYNEQF
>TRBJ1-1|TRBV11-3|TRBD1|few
ASSFGTGGRTF
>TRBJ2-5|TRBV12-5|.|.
ASGDGGPETQY
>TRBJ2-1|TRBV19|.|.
ASSMRLKMNEQF
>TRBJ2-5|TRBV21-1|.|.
ASSKKRGAGEETQY
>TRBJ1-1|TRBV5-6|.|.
ASSLSSRVNTEAF
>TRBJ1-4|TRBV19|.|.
ASSIGGARVEKLF
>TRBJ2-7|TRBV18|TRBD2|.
ASSPRAGTSGQSYEQY
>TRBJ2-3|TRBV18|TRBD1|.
ASSLGQKDTQY
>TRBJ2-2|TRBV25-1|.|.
ASSEFQTNRLNTGELF
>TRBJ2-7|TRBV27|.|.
ASSSFGASYEQY
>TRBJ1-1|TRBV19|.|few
ASGQQYTEAF
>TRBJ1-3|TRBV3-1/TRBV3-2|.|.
ASPQGVPVSGNTIY
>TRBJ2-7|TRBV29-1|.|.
SGGRTDYEQY
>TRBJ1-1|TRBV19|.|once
ASIAHLNTEAF
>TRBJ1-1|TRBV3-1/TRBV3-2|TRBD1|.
ASSPHTPWTGGNPEAF
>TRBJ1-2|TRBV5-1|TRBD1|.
ASIPRQGMTNYGYT
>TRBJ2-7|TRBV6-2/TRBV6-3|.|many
ASSPPGASYEQRY
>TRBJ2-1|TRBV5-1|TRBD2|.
ASALGDYQSNEQF
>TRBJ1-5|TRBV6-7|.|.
ASRHILEFSNQPQH
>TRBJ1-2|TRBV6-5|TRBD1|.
ASTHPGTDYGYT
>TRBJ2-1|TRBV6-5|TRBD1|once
ASSKRTGKHNEQF
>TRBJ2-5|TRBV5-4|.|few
ASSLAAGPQETQY
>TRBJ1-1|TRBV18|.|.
ASSRTDSMNTEAF
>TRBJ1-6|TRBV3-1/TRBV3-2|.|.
ASSQAAGIGSPLH
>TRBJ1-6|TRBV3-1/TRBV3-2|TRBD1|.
ASSQPMGTGVGSPLH
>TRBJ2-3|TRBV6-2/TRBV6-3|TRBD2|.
ASSLIASGGATDTQY
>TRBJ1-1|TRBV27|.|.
ASSSLRVQNTEAF
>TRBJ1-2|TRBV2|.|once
ASSPTSTGPPGYT
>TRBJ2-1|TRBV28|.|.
ASSLPSSYNEQF
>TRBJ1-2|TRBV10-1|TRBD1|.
ASSPGTGDYGYT
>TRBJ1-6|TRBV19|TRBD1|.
ASSMGDRNNSPLH
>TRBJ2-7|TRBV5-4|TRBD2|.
ASSPGTSHEQY
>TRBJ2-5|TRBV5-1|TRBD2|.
ASSYSGDKETQY
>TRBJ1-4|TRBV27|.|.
ASSLKFGGRHEKLF
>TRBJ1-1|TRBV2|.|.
ASSAQRRAF
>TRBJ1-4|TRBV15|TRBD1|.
ATSGRDRGGEKLF
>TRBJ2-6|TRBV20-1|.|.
SASTNSGANVLT
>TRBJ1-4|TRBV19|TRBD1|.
ASSNTGTGNEKLF
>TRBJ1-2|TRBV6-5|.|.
ASSYRPTHYGYT
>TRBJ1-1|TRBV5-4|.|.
ASSLGEYGTEAF
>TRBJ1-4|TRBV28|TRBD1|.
ASGKTGTGATNEKLF
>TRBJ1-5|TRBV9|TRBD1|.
ASSGGQSSNQPQH
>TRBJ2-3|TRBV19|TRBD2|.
AGRTSGDTDTQY
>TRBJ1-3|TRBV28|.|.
ASSPAGENTIY
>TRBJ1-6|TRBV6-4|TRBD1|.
ASSRGTGDNSPLH
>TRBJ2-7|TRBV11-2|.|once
ASSRMRSTYEQY
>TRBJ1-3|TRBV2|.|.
ASSPYSGNTIY
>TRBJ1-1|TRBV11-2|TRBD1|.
ASSLVQGGMNTEAF
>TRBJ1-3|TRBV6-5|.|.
ASSWRLRNTIY
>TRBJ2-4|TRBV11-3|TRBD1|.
ASSPTGTGRRQY
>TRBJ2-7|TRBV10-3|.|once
AISEGPTSTASSYEQY
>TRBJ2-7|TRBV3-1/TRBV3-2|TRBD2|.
ASSRQRDSGLNEQY
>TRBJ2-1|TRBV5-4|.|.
ASSLGPGNWDEQF
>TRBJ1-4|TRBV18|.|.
ASSLPTDTNEKLF